Listed below are T cell receptor beta chains from one sample, sequenced in a study of human T cells and chemical hapten exposure. TCRdb used MiXCR to reprocess the reads, holding one entry per CDR3 protein. The sample includes about 120,000 distinct CDR3 sequences, 8% to 9.5% seen only once; the top ten take approximately 1.5%. The sample comprised whole blood. The receptors come from a human donor in good health. Some clones in this sample may be carry-over from other donors' samples. Both conserved end residues are part of each CDR3. The D gene is left open where the match is weak. Clone size is shown for a subset of rows, as once, few, many or a class of expanded clone.

D	length	V	J	size	DNA	CDR3
TRBD1	15	TRBV12-3/TRBV12-4	TRBJ2-7	few	TGTGCCAGCAGCCACGACAGGGGGCCCTCCTACGAGCAGTACTTC	CASSHDRGPSYEQYF
-	13	TRBV6-5	TRBJ1-3	many	TGTGCCAGCAGGTTAGACTCTGGAAACACCATATATTTT	CASRLDSGNTIYF
TRBD1	13	TRBV20-1	TRBJ2-7	many	TGCAGTGCTAGAGGACAGGGAAGGCCCGAGCAGTACTTC	CSARGQGRPEQYF
TRBD1	15	TRBV4-3	TRBJ1-2	many	TGCGCCAGCAGCCAAGATACCGGGACAGCAGATGGCTACACCTTC	CASSQDTGTADGYTF
TRBD2	17	TRBV4-3	TRBJ2-3	many	TGCGCCAGCAGCCAAGAAGGACTAGCGGGGGAGTTAGATACGCAGTATTTT	CASSQEGLAGELDTQYF
-	13	TRBV6-1	TRBJ1-5	many	TGTGCCAGCAGTGTTACAGATAATCAGCCCCAGCATTTT	CASSVTDNQPQHF
TRBD2	16	TRBV3-1	TRBJ2-5	-	TGTGCCAGCAGCCAAGTGCTAGCGGGAGGACAAGAGACCCAGTACTTC	CASSQVLAGGQETQYF
TRBD2	15	TRBV5-1	TRBJ2-1	-	TGCGCCATCAGCTTGCCGGGGGGAAACTACAATGAGCAGTTCTTC	CAISLPGGNYNEQFF
-	14	TRBV27	TRBJ1-6	many	TGTGCCAGCAGTTCCAGGGAGACTAATTCACCCCTCCACTTT	CASSSRETNSPLHF
TRBD1	17	TRBV12-3/TRBV12-4	TRBJ1-2	many	TGTGCCAGCACCAAAAACAGGGGGACTCATTCTAACTATGGCTACACCTTC	CASTKNRGTHSNYGYTF
-	17	TRBV12-3/TRBV12-4	TRBJ1-4	many	TGTGCCAGCAGTCCCCGCCGACGACAACCAACTAATGAAAAACTGTTTTTT	CASSPRRRQPTNEKLFF
TRBD2	17	TRBV12-3/TRBV12-4	TRBJ2-1	-	TGTGCCAGCAGTTTAACTCGAGCGGGAGGTGCCTACAATGAGCAGTTCTTC	CASSLTRAGGAYNEQFF
-	13	TRBV9	TRBJ2-5	few	TGTGCCAGCAGCGTAGAAAACAAAGAGACCCAGTACTTC	CASSVENKETQYF
-	15	TRBV5-4	TRBJ2-7	few	TGTGCCAGCAGCTTCAGGAGCCTAGCTGAATACGAGCAGTACTTC	CASSFRSLAEYEQYF
-	18	TRBV18	TRBJ2-6	many	TGTGCCAGCTCACCAGGCCCAGGGCACAGCTCTGGGGCCAACGTCCTGACTTTC	CASSPGPGHSSGANVLTF
-	12	TRBV30	TRBJ2-7	-	TGTGCCTGGAGCGGGGACGCCTACGAGCAGTACTTC	CAWSGDAYEQYF
-	15	TRBV5-1	TRBJ2-1	few	TGCGCCAGCAGCTTGGAAGGCGGGGGCAACAATGAGCAGTTCTTC	CASSLEGGGNNEQFF
TRBD2	16	TRBV19	TRBJ2-1	few	TGTGCCAGTAGTCTCGGGACTAGCGGAGAATACAATGAGCAGTTCTTC	CASSLGTSGEYNEQFF
-	12	TRBV9	TRBJ1-2	few	TGTGCCAGCAGCGTAGCTGAGAATGGCTACACCTTC	CASSVAENGYTF
-	15	TRBV5-1	TRBJ2-3	-	TGCGCCAGCAGCGCCGACGGGACTAGCACAGATACGCAGTATTTT	CASSADGTSTDTQYF
-	12	TRBV11-2	TRBJ2-7	few	TGTGCCAGCAGCTTAGTTAGATTTGAGCAGTACTTC	CASSLVRFEQYF
-	12	TRBV10-2	TRBJ1-5	few	TGCGCCAGCGGAACAGGTAATCAGCCCCAGCATTTT	CASGTGNQPQHF
-	15	TRBV2	TRBJ2-2	few	TGTGCCAGCAAGGCCCAGGGGCCGAACACCGGGGAGCTGTTTTTT	CASKAQGPNTGELFF
TRBD1	20	TRBV6-1	TRBJ2-7	many	TGTGCCAGCAGTGAAGCCCTTTGGACAGGTTATCCCTCTGAGTCCTACGAGCAGTACTTC	CASSEALWTGYPSESYEQYF
-	14	TRBV4-3	TRBJ2-1	few	TGCGCCAGCAGCCAAGATGAACTATACAATGAGCAGTTCTTC	CASSQDELYNEQFF
-	15	TRBV27	TRBJ2-7	-	TGTGCCAGCAGTTTAGTTCGTCAGGCCTTTTACGAGCAGTACTTC	CASSLVRQAFYEQYF
-	16	TRBV6-6	TRBJ2-5	few	TGTGCCAGCCAAAAGGGGTCCCCGGGGTCTAAAGAGACCCAGTACTTC	CASQKGSPGSKETQYF
TRBD1	14	TRBV3-1	TRBJ1-2	-	TGTGCCAGCAGCCAGGCGGGACAGGAATATGGCTACACCTTC	CASSQAGQEYGYTF
-	16	TRBV2	TRBJ2-1	-	TGTGCCAGCAGTTCCCCCGGCACAGGGTCTTACAATGAGCAGTTCTTC	CASSSPGTGSYNEQFF
TRBD1	12	TRBV11-1	TRBJ2-7	-	TGTGCCAGCAGCCCGGGACAGAACGAGCAGTACTTC	CASSPGQNEQYF
-	10	TRBV29-1	TRBJ2-3	few	TGCAGCGCCCGGGACAAAGTCGAGAATTTT	CSARDKVENF
-	17	TRBV5-1	TRBJ1-1	many	TGCGCCAGCAGCTTTGGGCAGGGGAGTTCTGTGAACACTGAAGCTTTCTTT	CASSFGQGSSVNTEAFF
-	14	TRBV28	TRBJ1-5	-	TGTGCCAGCAGTAGCCCTAGGGGCAATCAGCCCCAGCATTTT	CASSSPRGNQPQHF
TRBD2	17	TRBV5-6	TRBJ2-7	-	TGTGCCAGCAGCACCCCGGGACTAGCGGGAGAATGGAATGAGCAGTACTTC	CASSTPGLAGEWNEQYF
-	15	TRBV6-4	TRBJ2-1	many	TGTGCCAGCAGTGACGTTGGAGGGGGGGGCAATGAGCAGTTCTTC	CASSDVGGGGNEQFF
-	12	TRBV27	TRBJ2-1	few	TGTGCCAGCAGGAACTCCCACAATGAGCAGTTCTTC	CASRNSHNEQFF
-	14	TRBV3-1	TRBJ2-1	-	TGTGCCAGCAGCCTTCTGCGAACGCGACATGAGCAGTTCTTC	CASSLLRTRHEQFF
-	16	TRBV27	TRBJ2-1	few	TGTGCCAGCAGTCCATCTCCCAATCGGCGGTTCAATGAGCAGTTCTTC	CASSPSPNRRFNEQFF
TRBD2	16	TRBV27	TRBJ2-1	-	TGTGCCAGCAGTTTCCCTCTAGCGGGGGGTCGAAATGAGCAGTTCTTC	CASSFPLAGGRNEQFF
-	14	TRBV5-1	TRBJ1-1	many	TGCGCCAGCTCGGACCTCGCCTTGAACACTGAAGCTTTCTTT	CASSDLALNTEAFF
-	13	TRBV5-1	TRBJ1-1	many	TGCGCCAGCAGCTTCAGAGTAGAGGACGAAGCTTTCTTT	CASSFRVEDEAFF
TRBD1	14	TRBV4-3	TRBJ2-7	few	TGCGCCAGCAGCCAAGTACAGGGGGATTACGAGCAGTACTTC	CASSQVQGDYEQYF
TRBD1	16	TRBV27	TRBJ2-3	-	TGTGCCAGCAGTCGAACGACAGGGGAAGACACAGATACGCAGTATTTT	CASSRTTGEDTDTQYF
-	15	TRBV5-5	TRBJ1-2	-	TGTGCCAGCAGCACAGAGGCAGGCCCCTTCTATGGCTACACCTTC	CASSTEAGPFYGYTF
-	13	TRBV9	TRBJ2-5	many	TGTGCCAGCAGCGTAGGAGGGTACGAGACCCAGTACTTC	CASSVGGYETQYF
-	15	TRBV11-3	TRBJ2-1	-	TGTGCCAGCAGCTTAGATGGGGGCAGCAACAATGAGCAGTTCTTC	CASSLDGGSNNEQFF
-	17	TRBV6-2/TRBV6-3	TRBJ1-4	many	TGTGCCAGCAGTTACGCCGCCCGCAACCAGTATAATGAAAAACTGTTTTTT	CASSYAARNQYNEKLFF
-	13	TRBV27	TRBJ1-1	many	TGTGCCAGCCGACGTGACAGGAACACTGAAGCTTTCTTT	CASRRDRNTEAFF
TRBD1	16	TRBV18	TRBJ2-7	few	TGTGCCAGCTCGGGGACAGGACAGTCCATTTCCTACGAGCAGTACTTC	CASSGTGQSISYEQYF
-	12	TRBV7-9	TRBJ2-3	many	TGTGCCAGCAGAAAGGTCCCAGATACGCAGTATTTT	CASRKVPDTQYF
-	14	TRBV10-3	TRBJ2-7	many	TGTGCCATCAGCGCCGGGACGTCAACCTACGAGCAGTACTTC	CAISAGTSTYEQYF
TRBD1	15	TRBV20-1	TRBJ1-5	many	TGCAGTGCGCCGACAGGGTGGGGGAGCAATCAGCCCCAGCATTTT	CSAPTGWGSNQPQHF